The clone carrying this T cell receptor beta chain was seen more than once but under ten times. The record originates from a study of T cells in Graves' hyperthyroidism and ophthalmopathy. The CDR3 is 14 residues long. J gave up 5 bases and V 6 bases, and 8 bases lay outside the gene matches. In germline, CDR1 is DFQATT, CDR2 SNEGSKA (reference sequence). Recently diagnosed hyperthyroidism of less than 2 months' duration affected patients aged 18 to 65. The study excluded patients with uncontrolled infection, other autoimmune disease, pregnancy or lactation. The blood sample was taken at first hyperthyroidism diagnosis, before any ophthalmopathy symptoms. The source material, RNA transcripts, was used to amplify TCR beta CDR3 regions. First-round RT-PCR with HTBI primers amplified the TCR CDR3 region. A single record per CDR3 protein comes from TCRdb applying MiXCR to the multiplex PCR reads. The sample lists hundreds of thousands of distinct CDR3 sequences; 15% to 20% were seen once.

Sequencing was done on a sample of blood. The genes are TRBV20-1 and TRBJ2-7; 12 bases map to TRBD2. The receptor's source is a woman in her fifties or sixties with Graves' hyperthyroidism that later progressed to Graves' ophthalmopathy. CDR3 region: CSAKGTSGFNEQYF. Here the CDR3 DNA reads TGCAGTGCCAAGGGGACTAGCGGGTTCAACGAGCAGTACTTC.